This T cell receptor (beta chain) was obtained from a study of blood T cell repertoires in COVID-19. About the research overall: COVID-19 samples from acute and convalescent phases originated in the United States, Italy and Spain.

The CDR3 is 12 amino acids. V dropped 5 bases and J dropped 8; count of bases not matched to a gene: 4. Sequencing used immunoSEQ multiplex PCR; TCRdb keeps in-frame clones, though not all of them. The table records approximately 70,000 clones, roughly 80% of them present only once. The sequence derives from a woman aged 55-70 years with acute or convalescent COVID-19. Sequenced material: peripheral blood. The V gene is TRBV12-3 or TRBV12-4, the J gene TRBJ1-2, with 8 bases that match TRBD1. CDR3 loop: CASSQGAEGYTF. DNA of the CDR3: TGTGCCAGCAGTCAGGGGGCCGAGGGCTACACCTTC.